These T cell receptor beta chains were read from a single sample in a study of T cell responses to AZD1222 COVID-19 vaccine. Sequenced by immunoSEQ multiplex PCR; TCRdb stores in-frame clones only, minus some. The table shows around 200,000 clones, with 85% to 95% occurring only once. Here the sequenced sample was peripheral blood, taken 28 days after the second dose of the MenACWY control vaccine. The source of these receptors is an adult who received the MenACWY meningococcal vaccine as a control. Each CDR3 is given with its conserved first and last residue. The order of the fields is clone size, D gene, J gene, V gene, CDR3 DNA, CDR3 protein. D genes are given only for firm matches. The size field is filled for only some rows; it gives once, few, many or a size class.

>-|TRBD1|TRBJ2-2|TRBV7-3
TGTGCCAGCAGCCCCCCGGGACAGGGAAGGGAGCTGTTTTTT
CASSPPGQGRELFF
>-|TRBD2|TRBJ2-3|TRBV19
TGTGCCAGTAGTATAGAGCGGGGGGCAGATACGCAGTATTTT
CASSIERGADTQYF
>-|-|TRBJ1-1|TRBV5-1
TGCGCCAGCAGACAGGGTTGGAACACTGAAGCTTTCTTT
CASRQGWNTEAFF
>-|-|TRBJ1-2|TRBV19
TGTGCCAGTAGTTCCGGTTATGGCTATGGCTACACCTTC
CASSSGYGYGYTF
>-|-|TRBJ2-7|TRBV7-9
TGTGCCAGCAGCAGAATTGGGAGCTCCTACGAGCAGTACTTC
CASSRIGSSYEQYF
>-|-|TRBJ1-2|TRBV28
TGTGCCAGCAGCCGTACAGGGAGCGGCTATGGCTACACCTTC
CASSRTGSGYGYTF
>-|-|TRBJ1-2|TRBV19
TGTGCCAGTACCCCGAGGGGGGCGGGTGGCTACACCTTC
CASTPRGAGGYTF
>-|TRBD2|TRBJ2-2|TRBV7-3
TGTGCCAGCAGCTCTAGCGGGGGGCCCACCGGGGAGCTGTTTTTT
CASSSSGGPTGELFF
>-|-|TRBJ2-2|TRBV19
TGTGCCAGTATTAACCGGGACAAGGGGAACACCGGGGAGCTGTTTTTT
CASINRDKGNTGELFF
>-|-|TRBJ1-6|TRBV7-3
TGTGCCAGCAGCTTAAGAGGTTCAGGCTCACCCCTCCACTTT
CASSLRGSGSPLHF
>-|TRBD1|TRBJ2-7|TRBV11-2
TGTGCCAGCAGCTCACCCCGGGATTGGACAGGGGGAAGCTACGAGCAGTACTTC
CASSSPRDWTGGSYEQYF
>-|-|TRBJ2-1|TRBV5-8
TGTGTCAGCAGCTTCCCGGGACTGATGGGGGGTGAGCAGTTCTTC
CVSSFPGLMGGEQFF
>-|TRBD1|TRBJ2-1|TRBV24-1
TGTGCCACCAGTGATCCCGGGACAGGGGCGTACAATGAGCAGTTCTTC
CATSDPGTGAYNEQFF
>-|TRBD1|TRBJ2-1|TRBV27
TGTGCCAGCAGTTTCGGACAGGTGACCCTAAATGAGCAGTTCTTC
CASSFGQVTLNEQFF
>-|-|TRBJ2-7|TRBV6-5
TGTGCCAGCAAGGTGGTGGGATCCAGCTCCTACGAGCAGTACTTC
CASKVVGSSSYEQYF
>few|-|TRBJ2-3|TRBV5-4
TGTGCCAGCAGCTTGGTATCGTGGGGAACCACAGATACGCAGTATTTT
CASSLVSWGTTDTQYF
>few|-|TRBJ1-2|TRBV12-3/TRBV12-4
TGTGCCAGCAGTTTGGTAGGGGAAGGCTACACCTTC
CASSLVGEGYTF
>-|TRBD1|TRBJ1-6|TRBV11-1
TGTGCCAGCAGCCCTCCCGACAGGGGGCGAAATTCACCCCTCCACTTT
CASSPPDRGRNSPLHF
>-|-|TRBJ2-2|TRBV7-2
TGTGCCAGCAGCTTAGGGCAGGGGAACACCGGGGAGCTGTTTTTT
CASSLGQGNTGELFF
>-|-|TRBJ1-6|TRBV5-5
TGTGCCAGCAGCTACCCGGGACACTTATCACCCCTCCACTTT
CASSYPGHLSPLHF
>once|-|TRBJ1-3|TRBV19
TGTGCCAGTGCGACAGTTCCCTCTGGAAACACCATATATTTT
CASATVPSGNTIYF
>-|TRBD1|TRBJ1-1|TRBV24-1
TGTGCCACCAGTGATGGGACAGGGAGGGCTTTCTTT
CATSDGTGRAFF
>-|-|TRBJ2-7|TRBV28
TGTGCCAGCAGTCACTCCGGGACCTTTGGGCACGAGCAGTACTTC
CASSHSGTFGHEQYF
>-|-|TRBJ2-3|TRBV6-5
TGTGCCAGCAGCGGAAGGGCCGATACGCAGTATTTT
CASSGRADTQYF
>-|TRBD2|TRBJ2-1|TRBV5-1
TGCGCCAGCAGCCTGACTAGCGGGGGGGCCAATGAGCAGTTCTTC
CASSLTSGGANEQFF
>-|TRBD1|TRBJ2-7|TRBV5-1
TGCGCCAGCAGCCCCGGACAGGGAGCTTTCTACGAGCAGTACTTC
CASSPGQGAFYEQYF
>-|-|TRBJ1-3|TRBV5-4
TGTGCCAGCAGTTTAGACAGCTCTGGAAACACCATATATTTT
CASSLDSSGNTIYF
>-|TRBD1|TRBJ1-1|TRBV18
TGTGCCAGCTCACCGACCCGGGACAGGACGAACACTGAAGCTTTCTTT
CASSPTRDRTNTEAFF
>-|-|TRBJ1-2|TRBV2
TGTGCCAGCAGTGCCGACAGCGACTATGGCTACACCTTC
CASSADSDYGYTF
>-|-|TRBJ1-2|TRBV27
TGTGCCAGCAGTTTATCAGGAGGGTATGGCTACACCTTC
CASSLSGGYGYTF
>-|TRBD1|TRBJ1-1|TRBV19
TGTGCCAGTAGTATAGGCCACCGGACAGGGACTAACACTGAAGCTTTCTTT
CASSIGHRTGTNTEAFF
>-|-|TRBJ2-3|TRBV18
TGTGCCAGCTCCCTAGGGAGGAGCATGGAGACGCAGTATTTT
CASSLGRSMETQYF
>-|-|TRBJ2-1|TRBV6-5
TGTGCCAGCAGTTACTCGAATACTCTAATGGAGCAGTTCTTC
CASSYSNTLMEQFF
>-|TRBD1|TRBJ1-1|TRBV5-1
TGCGCCAGCAGCTTGGGCGGCAGGGGGCTTGGTGAAGCTTTCTTT
CASSLGGRGLGEAFF
>-|TRBD1|TRBJ2-7|TRBV5-6
TGTGCCAGCAGCCCTGACAGGGGATTGGGCGAGCAGTACTTC
CASSPDRGLGEQYF
>-|-|TRBJ1-2|TRBV5-4
TGTGCCAGCACCCCCGGGGGAAGGCGATACTATGGCTACACCTTC
CASTPGGRRYYGYTF
>-|-|TRBJ1-1|TRBV7-6
TGTGCCAGCAGCTTACTGGGGGGGCAGACCCTTAACACTGAAGCTTTCTTT
CASSLLGGQTLNTEAFF
>-|TRBD2|TRBJ2-5|TRBV6-2/TRBV6-3
TGTGCCAGCAGTTACTCAGGGCTAGCGGGCGAGACCCAGTACTTC
CASSYSGLAGETQYF
>-|-|TRBJ1-1|TRBV19
TGTGCCAGTAGGACAGAACAAAGACCCGAAGCTTTCTTT
CASRTEQRPEAFF
>-|-|TRBJ2-4|TRBV5-5
TGTGCCAGCAGCGATTACTTAATAGCCAAAAACATTCAGTACTTC
CASSDYLIAKNIQYF
>-|TRBD2|TRBJ2-1|TRBV28
TGTGCCAGCGAGGACGGGGGGGAGCTTGAGCAGTTCTTC
CASEDGGELEQFF
>-|-|TRBJ1-5|TRBV5-1
TGCGCCAGCAGCAATGAGGCTAAGGGGGAGAGCGGTCAGCCCCAGCATTTT
CASSNEAKGESGQPQHF
>-|-|TRBJ1-2|TRBV28
TGTGCCAGCAGGTCAAGCGGGGTGGTAAACTATGGCTACACCTTC
CASRSSGVVNYGYTF
>-|-|TRBJ1-6|TRBV12-3/TRBV12-4
TGTGCCAGCAGTCTAAGCCTCTCACCCCTCCACTTT
CASSLSLSPLHF
>-|-|TRBJ1-2|TRBV20-1
TGCAGTGCCCCACAGGGATACGGCTACACCTTC
CSAPQGYGYTF
>-|TRBD1|TRBJ1-1|TRBV10-2
TGCGCCAGCTGGGACAGCCGTCGGACTGAAGCTTTCTTT
CASWDSRRTEAFF
>-|-|TRBJ1-1|TRBV7-2
TGTGCCAGCAGCTTAGGAACAGCTTCCTTCACTGAAGCTTTCTTT
CASSLGTASFTEAFF
>-|-|TRBJ1-1|TRBV3-1/TRBV3-2
TGTGCCAGCAGCCAAGATCCAAGGACTACGGGCCCCTGGGACTTT
CASSQDPRTTGPWDF
>-|TRBD1|TRBJ2-7|TRBV28
TGTGCCAGCAGTCCGCGACAGGGACAGGGGAGATGGTTCGAGCAGTACTTC
CASSPRQGQGRWFEQYF
>-|-|TRBJ2-2|TRBV2
TGTGCCAGCAGTGAAGTGTCATCCTTTACCGGGGAGCTGTTTTTT
CASSEVSSFTGELFF
>few|-|TRBJ2-7|TRBV6-2/TRBV6-3
TGTGCCAGCAGTTATGAAGTGGGACAATTCGTCCCACAGTACTTC
CASSYEVGQFVPQYF
>-|TRBD1|TRBJ1-3|TRBV10-1
TGCGCCAGCAGTGAGTCACCTTGGACAGGGAGAAACACCATATATTTT
CASSESPWTGRNTIYF
>-|-|TRBJ2-3|TRBV28
TGTGCCAGCAGGAAGGGGGGTAGCGAGGATACGCAGTATTTT
CASRKGGSEDTQYF
>-|TRBD2|TRBJ2-5|TRBV7-9
TGTGCCAGCAGCCCCGGAAGCGGGGGGAGAGAGACCCAGTACTTC
CASSPGSGGRETQYF
>-|-|TRBJ1-2|TRBV3-1/TRBV3-2
TGTGCCAGCAGCCAACCCACAGGGCGAGGCTACACCTTC
CASSQPTGRGYTF
>-|-|TRBJ1-1|TRBV18
TGTGCCAGCTCACCAAAATCTGACACTGAAGCTTTCTTT
CASSPKSDTEAFF
>-|-|TRBJ1-2|TRBV6-5
TGTGCCAGCAGCGCTGGACAGAACTATGGCTACACCTTC
CASSAGQNYGYTF
>-|TRBD1|TRBJ1-5|TRBV30
TGTGCCTGGAACCGGGACAGGGCTAATAATCAGCCCCAGCATTTT
CAWNRDRANNQPQHF